The T cell receptor (beta chain) described here comes from a study of T cell repertoires in cytomegalovirus infection. Whole-study context: Shared public TCR beta signatures pointed to both CMV infection and a matching HLA type.

TCRdb independently ran MiXCR on the reads; one entry per CDR3 protein. The sample lists over 150,000 distinct CDR3 sequences; about 21% were seen once. CDR1 and CDR2 (germline): SQVTM, ANQGSEA. The V and J ends lost 2 bases and 5 bases respectively, with 12 bases between them. The CDR3 runs to 13 residues. Sequencing input: PBMCs. The TCR originated in a human donor in good health (CMV status not recorded). Some clones in this sample may be carry-over from other donors' samples. The V and J genes are TRBV29-1 and TRBJ2-5; D could derive from TRBD1 or TRBD2 (5 bases each). The CDR3 DNA reads TGCAGCGTTGAAATGGGGCGAGGGGAGACCCAGTACTTC. Encoded protein: CSVEMGRGETQYF.